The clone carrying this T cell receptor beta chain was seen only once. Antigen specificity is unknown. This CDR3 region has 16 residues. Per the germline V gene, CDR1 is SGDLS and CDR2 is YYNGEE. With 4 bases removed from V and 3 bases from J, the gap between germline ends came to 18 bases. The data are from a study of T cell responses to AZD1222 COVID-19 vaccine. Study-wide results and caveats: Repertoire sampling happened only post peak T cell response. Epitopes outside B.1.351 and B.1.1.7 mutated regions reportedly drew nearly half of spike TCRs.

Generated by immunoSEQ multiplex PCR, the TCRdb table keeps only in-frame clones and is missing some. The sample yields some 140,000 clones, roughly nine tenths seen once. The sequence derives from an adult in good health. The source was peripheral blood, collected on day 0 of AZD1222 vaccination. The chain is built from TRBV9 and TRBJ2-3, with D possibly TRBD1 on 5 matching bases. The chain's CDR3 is CASSQKRQLQTDTQYF. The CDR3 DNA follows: TGTGCCAGCAGCCAAAAACGACAGTTACAAACAGATACGCAGTATTTT.